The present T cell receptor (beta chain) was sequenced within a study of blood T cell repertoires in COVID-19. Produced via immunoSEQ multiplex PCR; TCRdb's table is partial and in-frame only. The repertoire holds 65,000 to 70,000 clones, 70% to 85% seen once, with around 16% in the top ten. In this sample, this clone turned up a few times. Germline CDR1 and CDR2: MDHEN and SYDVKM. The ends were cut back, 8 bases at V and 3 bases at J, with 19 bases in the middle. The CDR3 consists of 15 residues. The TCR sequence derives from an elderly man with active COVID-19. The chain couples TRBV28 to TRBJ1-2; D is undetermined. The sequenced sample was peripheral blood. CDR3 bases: TGTGCCAGCCAACCCATGGGAGGAATCCACTATGGCTACACCTTC. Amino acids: CASQPMGGIHYGYTF.